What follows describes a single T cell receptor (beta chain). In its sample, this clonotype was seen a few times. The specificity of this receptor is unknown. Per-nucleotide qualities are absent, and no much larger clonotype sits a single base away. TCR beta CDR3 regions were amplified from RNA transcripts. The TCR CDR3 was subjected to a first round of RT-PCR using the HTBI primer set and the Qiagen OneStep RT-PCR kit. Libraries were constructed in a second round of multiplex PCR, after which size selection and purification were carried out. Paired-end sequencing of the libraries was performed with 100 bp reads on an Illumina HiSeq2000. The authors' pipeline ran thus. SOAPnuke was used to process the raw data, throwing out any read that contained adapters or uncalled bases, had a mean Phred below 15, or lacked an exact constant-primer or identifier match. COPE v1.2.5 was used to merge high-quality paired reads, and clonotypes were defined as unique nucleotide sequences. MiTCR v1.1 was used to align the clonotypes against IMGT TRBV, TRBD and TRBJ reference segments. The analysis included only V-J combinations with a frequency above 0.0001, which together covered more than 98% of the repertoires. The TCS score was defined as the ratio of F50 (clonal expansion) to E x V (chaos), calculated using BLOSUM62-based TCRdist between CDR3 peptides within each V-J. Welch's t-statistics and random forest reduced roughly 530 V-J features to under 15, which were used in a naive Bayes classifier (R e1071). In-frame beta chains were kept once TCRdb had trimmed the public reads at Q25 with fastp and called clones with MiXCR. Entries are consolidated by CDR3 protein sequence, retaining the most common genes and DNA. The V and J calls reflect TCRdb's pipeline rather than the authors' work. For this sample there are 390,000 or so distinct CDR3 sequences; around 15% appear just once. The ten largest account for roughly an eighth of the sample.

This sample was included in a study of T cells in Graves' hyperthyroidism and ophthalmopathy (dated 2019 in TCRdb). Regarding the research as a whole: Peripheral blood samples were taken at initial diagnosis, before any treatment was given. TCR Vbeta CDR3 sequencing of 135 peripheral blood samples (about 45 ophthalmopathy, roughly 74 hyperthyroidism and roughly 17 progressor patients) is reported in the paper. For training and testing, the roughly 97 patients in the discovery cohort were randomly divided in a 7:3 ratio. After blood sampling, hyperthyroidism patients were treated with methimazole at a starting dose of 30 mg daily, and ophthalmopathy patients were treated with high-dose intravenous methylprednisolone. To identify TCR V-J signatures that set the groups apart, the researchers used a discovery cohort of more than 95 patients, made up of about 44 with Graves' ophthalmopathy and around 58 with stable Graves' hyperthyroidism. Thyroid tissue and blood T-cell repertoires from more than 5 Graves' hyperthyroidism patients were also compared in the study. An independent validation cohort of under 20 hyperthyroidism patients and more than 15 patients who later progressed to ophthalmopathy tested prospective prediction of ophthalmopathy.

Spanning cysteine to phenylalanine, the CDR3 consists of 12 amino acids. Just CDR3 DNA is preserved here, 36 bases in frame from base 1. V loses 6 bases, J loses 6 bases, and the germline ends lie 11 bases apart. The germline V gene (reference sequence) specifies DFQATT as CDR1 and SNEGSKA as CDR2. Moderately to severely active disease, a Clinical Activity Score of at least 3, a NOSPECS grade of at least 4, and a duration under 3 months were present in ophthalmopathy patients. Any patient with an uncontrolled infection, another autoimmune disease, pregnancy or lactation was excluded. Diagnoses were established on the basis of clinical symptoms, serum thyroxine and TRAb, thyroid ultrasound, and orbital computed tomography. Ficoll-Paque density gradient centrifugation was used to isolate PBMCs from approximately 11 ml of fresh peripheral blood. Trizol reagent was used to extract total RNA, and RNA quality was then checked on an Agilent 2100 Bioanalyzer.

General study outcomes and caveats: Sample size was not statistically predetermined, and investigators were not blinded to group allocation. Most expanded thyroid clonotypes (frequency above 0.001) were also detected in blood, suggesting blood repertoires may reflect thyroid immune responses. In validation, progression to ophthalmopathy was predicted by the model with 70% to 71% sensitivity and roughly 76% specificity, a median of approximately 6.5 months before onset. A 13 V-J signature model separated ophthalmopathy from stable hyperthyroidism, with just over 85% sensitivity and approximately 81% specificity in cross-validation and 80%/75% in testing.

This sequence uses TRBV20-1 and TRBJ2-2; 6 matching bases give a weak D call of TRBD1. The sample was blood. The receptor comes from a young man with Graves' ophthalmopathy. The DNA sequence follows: TGCAGTGCAGGAAGGGGGTCCGGGGAGCTGTTTTTT. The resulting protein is CSAGRGSGELFF.